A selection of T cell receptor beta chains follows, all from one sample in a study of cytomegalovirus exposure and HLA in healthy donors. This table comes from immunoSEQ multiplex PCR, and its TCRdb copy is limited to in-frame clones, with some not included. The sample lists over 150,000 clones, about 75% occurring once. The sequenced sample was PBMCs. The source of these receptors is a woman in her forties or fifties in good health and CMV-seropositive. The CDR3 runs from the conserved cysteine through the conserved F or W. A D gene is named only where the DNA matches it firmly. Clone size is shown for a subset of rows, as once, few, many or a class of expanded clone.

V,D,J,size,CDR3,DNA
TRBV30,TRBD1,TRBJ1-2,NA,CAWSSGQTRRYTF,TGTGCCTGGAGTTCGGGACAGACGAGGCGCTACACCTTC
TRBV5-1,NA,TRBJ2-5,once,CASSLDGGTVQETQYF,TGCGCCAGCAGCCTCGACGGGGGTACTGTTCAGGAGACCCAGTACTTC
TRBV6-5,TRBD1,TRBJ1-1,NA,CASSFEGGAMNTEAFF,TGTGCCAGCAGTTTCGAAGGGGGCGCGATGAACACTGAAGCTTTCTTT
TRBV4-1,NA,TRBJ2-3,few,CASKPGHTTDTQYF,TGCGCCAGCAAACCGGGACACACCACAGATACGCAGTATTTT
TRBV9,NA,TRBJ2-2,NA,CASSAPRANTGELFF,TGTGCCAGCAGCGCCCCGAGGGCAAACACCGGGGAGCTGTTTTTT
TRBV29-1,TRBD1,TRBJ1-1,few,CSVHGQGMNTEAFF,TGCAGCGTTCATGGACAGGGGATGAACACTGAAGCTTTCTTT
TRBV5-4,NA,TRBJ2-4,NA,CASSSKEAKNIQYF,TGTGCCAGCAGCTCAAAGGAGGCCAAAAACATTCAGTACTTC
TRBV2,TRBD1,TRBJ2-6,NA,CASSAGGSGANVLTF,TGTGCCAGCAGTGCAGGGGGCTCTGGGGCCAACGTCCTGACTTTC
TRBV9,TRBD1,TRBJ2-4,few,CASSPTPDPGQGDIQYF,TGTGCCAGCAGCCCCACGCCAGATCCGGGACAGGGGGACATTCAGTACTTC
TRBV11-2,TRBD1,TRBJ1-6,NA,CASSLSTGFDNSPLHF,TGTGCCAGCAGCTTATCGACAGGGTTTGACAATTCACCCCTCCACTTT
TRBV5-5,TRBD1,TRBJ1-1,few,CASSFRQGTEAFF,TGTGCCAGCAGCTTTAGACAGGGGACTGAAGCTTTCTTT
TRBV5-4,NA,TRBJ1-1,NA,CASSRTENTEAFF,TGTGCCAGCAGCCGTACAGAGAACACTGAAGCTTTCTTT
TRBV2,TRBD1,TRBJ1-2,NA,CASSERDSYGYTF,TGTGCCAGCAGTGAACGGGACAGCTATGGCTACACCTTC
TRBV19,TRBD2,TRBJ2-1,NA,CASTRLAGDYNEQFF,TGTGCCAGTACCCGACTAGCGGGGGACTACAATGAGCAGTTCTTC
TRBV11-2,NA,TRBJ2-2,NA,CASRLRSTTGELFF,TGTGCCAGCCGACTTCGAAGCACCACCGGGGAGCTGTTTTTT
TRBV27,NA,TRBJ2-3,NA,CASKGREDSEDTQYF,TGTGCCAGCAAAGGTAGGGAGGATAGTGAGGATACGCAGTATTTT
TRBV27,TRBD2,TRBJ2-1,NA,CASSRLAGQQFF,TGTGCCAGCAGTAGACTAGCGGGTCAGCAGTTCTTC
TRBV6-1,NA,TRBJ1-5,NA,CASRAGTSGQPQHF,TGTGCCAGCAGGGCCGGGACATCTGGGCAGCCCCAGCATTTT
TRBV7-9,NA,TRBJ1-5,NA,CASSSSARVQPQHF,TGTGCCAGCAGCTCGAGCGCCAGGGTTCAGCCCCAGCATTTT
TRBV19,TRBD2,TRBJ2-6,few,CASSGGAVSGANVLTF,TGTGCCAGTAGCGGGGGGGCGGTTTCTGGGGCCAACGTCCTGACTTTC
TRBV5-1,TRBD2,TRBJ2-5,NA,CASSLDLAGVQETQYF,TGCGCCAGCAGCTTGGACCTAGCGGGGGTTCAAGAGACCCAGTACTTC
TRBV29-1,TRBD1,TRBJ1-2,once,CSVEGSAGTDGYTF,TGCAGCGTTGAAGGTTCTGCCGGGACAGATGGCTACACCTTC
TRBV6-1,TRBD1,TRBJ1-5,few,CASSGTGQYQPQHF,TGTGCCAGCAGTGGGACAGGGCAATATCAGCCCCAGCATTTT
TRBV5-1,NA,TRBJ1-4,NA,CASSLVQGNEKLFF,TGCGCCAGCAGCTTGGTACAGGGTAATGAAAAACTGTTTTTT
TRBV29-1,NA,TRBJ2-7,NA,CSVGLYRRGDYEQYF,TGCAGCGTCGGATTATACAGGCGTGGGGACTACGAGCAGTACTTC
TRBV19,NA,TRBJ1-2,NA,CASSPPARLYGYTF,TGTGCCAGTAGTCCTCCCGCCAGGTTGTATGGCTACACCTTC
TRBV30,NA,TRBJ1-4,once,CAWTRDATNEKLFF,TGTGCCTGGACGAGGGATGCAACTAATGAAAAACTGTTTTTT
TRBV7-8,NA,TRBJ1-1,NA,CASSFEGVRNTEAFF,TGTGCCAGCAGCTTTGAGGGGGTGCGGAACACTGAAGCTTTCTTT
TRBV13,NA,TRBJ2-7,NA,CASSLGSYEQYF,TGTGCCAGCAGCTTAGGCAGCTACGAGCAGTACTTC
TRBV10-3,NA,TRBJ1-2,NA,CATTAGYGYTF,TGTGCCACCACGGCCGGGTATGGCTACACCTTC
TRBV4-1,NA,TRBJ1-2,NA,CASSQVGGTRGYTF,TGCGCCAGCAGCCAAGTGGGAGGGACTCGCGGCTACACCTTC
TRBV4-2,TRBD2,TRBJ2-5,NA,CASSQAPGLAGPETQYF,TGTGCCAGCAGCCAAGCTCCAGGACTAGCGGGCCCAGAGACCCAGTACTTC
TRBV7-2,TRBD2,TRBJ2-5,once,CASSTSGPETQYF,TGTGCCAGCAGCACTAGCGGGCCAGAGACCCAGTACTTC
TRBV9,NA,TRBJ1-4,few,CASSVQGGDEKLFF,TGTGCCAGCAGCGTACAGGGAGGCGATGAAAAACTGTTTTTT
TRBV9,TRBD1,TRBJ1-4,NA,CASSPGGTGDLFF,TGTGCCAGCAGCCCTGGGGGGACAGGTGATCTGTTTTTT
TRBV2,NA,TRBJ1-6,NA,CASTSVGGGSYNSPLHF,TGTGCCAGCACCTCCGTTGGGGGGGGATCGTATAATTCACCCCTCCACTTT
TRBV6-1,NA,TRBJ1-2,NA,CASSIRVYGYTF,TGTGCCAGCAGTATCAGGGTCTATGGCTACACCTTC
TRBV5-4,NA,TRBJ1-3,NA,CASSLSSGTSGSGNTIYF,TGTGCCAGCAGCTTGTCCTCGGGTACGTCTGGCTCTGGAAACACCATATATTTT
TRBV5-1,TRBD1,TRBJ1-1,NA,CASRKTGDTEAFF,TGCGCCAGCAGGAAGACAGGGGACACTGAAGCTTTCTTT
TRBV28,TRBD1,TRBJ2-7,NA,CASSSRTGLYEQYF,TGTGCCAGCAGTTCCCGGACAGGACTCTACGAGCAGTACTTC
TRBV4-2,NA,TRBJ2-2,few,CASSPSNTGELFF,TGTGCCAGCAGCCCATCGAACACCGGGGAGCTGTTTTTT
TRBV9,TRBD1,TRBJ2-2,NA,CASSARDRGRAGELFF,TGTGCCAGCAGCGCAAGGGACAGGGGAAGAGCCGGGGAGCTGTTTTTT
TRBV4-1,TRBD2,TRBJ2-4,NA,CASSQEGLAAVKNIQYF,TGCGCCAGCAGCCAAGAAGGCCTAGCGGCGGTCAAAAACATTCAGTACTTC
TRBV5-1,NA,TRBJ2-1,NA,CASSLDRGGLGEQFF,TGCGCCAGCAGCTTAGACAGAGGCGGTTTAGGTGAGCAGTTCTTC
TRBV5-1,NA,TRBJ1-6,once,CASSQAPRGADPPLHF,TGCGCCAGCAGCCAGGCCCCCCGGGGGGCGGATCCACCCCTCCACTTT
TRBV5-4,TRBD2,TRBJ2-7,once,CASSSGLAGVPSYEQYF,TGTGCCAGCAGCTCGGGACTAGCGGGGGTTCCCTCCTACGAGCAGTACTTC